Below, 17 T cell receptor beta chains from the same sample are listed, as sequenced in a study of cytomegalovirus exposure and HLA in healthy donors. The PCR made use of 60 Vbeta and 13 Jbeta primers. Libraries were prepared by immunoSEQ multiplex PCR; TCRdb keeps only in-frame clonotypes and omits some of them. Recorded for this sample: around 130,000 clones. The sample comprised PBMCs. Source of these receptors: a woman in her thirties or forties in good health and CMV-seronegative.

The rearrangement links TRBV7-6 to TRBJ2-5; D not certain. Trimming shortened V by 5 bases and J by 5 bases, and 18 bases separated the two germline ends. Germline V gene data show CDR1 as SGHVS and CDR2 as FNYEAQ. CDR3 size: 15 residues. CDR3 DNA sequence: TGTGCCAGCAGCCGCTTTAATATTCGCGAGGAGACCCAGTACTTC. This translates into CASSRFNIREETQYF.

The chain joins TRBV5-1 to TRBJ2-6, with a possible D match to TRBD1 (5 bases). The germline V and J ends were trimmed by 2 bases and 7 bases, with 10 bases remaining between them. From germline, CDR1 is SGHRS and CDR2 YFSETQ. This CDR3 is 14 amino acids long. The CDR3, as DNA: TGCGCCAGCAGCTTCGACAGTAGCGCCAACGTCCTGACTTTC. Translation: CASSFDSSANVLTF. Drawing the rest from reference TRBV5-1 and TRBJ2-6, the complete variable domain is KAGVTQTPRYLIKTRGQQVTLSCSPISGHRSVSWYQQTPGQGLQFLFEYFSETQRNKGNFPGRFSGRQFSNSRSEMNVSTLELGDSALYLCASSFDSSANVLTFGAGSRLTVL.

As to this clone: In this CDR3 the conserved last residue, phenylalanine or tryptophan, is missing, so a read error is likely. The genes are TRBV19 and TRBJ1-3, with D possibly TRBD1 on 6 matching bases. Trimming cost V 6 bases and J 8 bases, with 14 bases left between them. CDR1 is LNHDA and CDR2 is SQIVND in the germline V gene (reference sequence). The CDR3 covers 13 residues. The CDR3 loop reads CASRILQGHTIYL. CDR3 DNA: TGTGCCAGTAGGATCTTACAGGGTCACACCATATATCTT.

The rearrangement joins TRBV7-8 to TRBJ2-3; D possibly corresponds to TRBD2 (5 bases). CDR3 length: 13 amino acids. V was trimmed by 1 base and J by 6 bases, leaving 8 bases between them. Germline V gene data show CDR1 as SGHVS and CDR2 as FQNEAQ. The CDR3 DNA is TGTGCCAGCAGCTTAGGAGGGCGGGATACGCAGTATTTT. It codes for CASSLGGRDTQYF.

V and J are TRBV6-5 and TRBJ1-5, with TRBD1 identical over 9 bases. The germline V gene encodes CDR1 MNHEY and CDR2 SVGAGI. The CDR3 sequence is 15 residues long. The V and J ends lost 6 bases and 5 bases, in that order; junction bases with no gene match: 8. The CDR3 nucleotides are TGTGCCAGCAGAAGACAGGGGGAGGCGGATCAGCCCCAGCATTTT. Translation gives CASRRQGEADQPQHF.

CDR3 coding DNA: TGTGCCAGCAGCTTACCGGTGCACAGGGGATACGAGCAGTACTTC. Protein product: CASSLPVHRGYEQYF. The rearrangement links TRBV5-4 to TRBJ2-7; 7 positions match TRBD1. The CDR3 is 15 residues long. V was clipped by 2 bases and J by 4 bases; unmatched bases: 9. Germline assignment: CDR1 SGHNT and CDR2 YYREEE (reference sequence).

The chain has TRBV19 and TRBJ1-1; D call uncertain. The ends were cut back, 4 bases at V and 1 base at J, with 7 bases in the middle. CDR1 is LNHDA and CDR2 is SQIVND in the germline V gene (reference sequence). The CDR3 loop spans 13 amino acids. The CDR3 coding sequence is TGTGCCAGTAGTACTAACTCGAACACTGAAGCTTTCTTT. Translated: CASSTNSNTEAFF.

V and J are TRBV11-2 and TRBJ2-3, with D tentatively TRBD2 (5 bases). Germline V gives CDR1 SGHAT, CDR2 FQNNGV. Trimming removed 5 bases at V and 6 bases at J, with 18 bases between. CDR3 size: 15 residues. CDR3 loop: CASSMTTYTADTQYF. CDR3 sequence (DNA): TGTGCCAGCAGCATGACTACCTATACAGCCGATACGCAGTATTTT.

The CDR3 is CASRPLAGSTDTQYF. In DNA form, the CDR3 reads TGTGCCAGCAGGCCCCTAGCGGGGAGCACAGATACGCAGTATTTT. The chain combines TRBV7-3 with TRBJ2-3; 9 nucleotides line up with TRBD2. The CDR3 contains 15 residues. V lost 6 bases to trimming and J lost 0 bases; unmatched junction nucleotides: 4. From germline, CDR1 is SGHTA and CDR2 FQGTGA.

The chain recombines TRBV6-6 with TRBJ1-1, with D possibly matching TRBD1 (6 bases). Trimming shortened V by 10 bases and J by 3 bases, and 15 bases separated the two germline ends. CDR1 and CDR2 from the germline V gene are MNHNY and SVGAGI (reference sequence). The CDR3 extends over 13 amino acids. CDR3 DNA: TGTGCCACCCAAGGAAAGGGGGACACTGAAGCTTTCTTT. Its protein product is CATQGKGDTEAFF.

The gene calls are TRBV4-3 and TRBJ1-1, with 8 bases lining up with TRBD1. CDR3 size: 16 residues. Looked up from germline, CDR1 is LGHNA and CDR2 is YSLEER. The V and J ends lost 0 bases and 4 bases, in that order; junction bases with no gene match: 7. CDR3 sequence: CASSQDQTGDVTEAFF. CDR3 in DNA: TGCGCCAGCAGCCAAGATCAGACAGGGGATGTCACTGAAGCTTTCTTT.

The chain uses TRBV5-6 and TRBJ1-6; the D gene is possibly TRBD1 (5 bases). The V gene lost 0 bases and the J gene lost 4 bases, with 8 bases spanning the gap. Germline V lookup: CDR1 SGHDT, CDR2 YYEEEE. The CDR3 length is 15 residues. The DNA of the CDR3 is TGTGCCAGCAGCTTGGCGGGGGGTTATAATTCACCCCTCCACTTT. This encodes CASSLAGGYNSPLHF.

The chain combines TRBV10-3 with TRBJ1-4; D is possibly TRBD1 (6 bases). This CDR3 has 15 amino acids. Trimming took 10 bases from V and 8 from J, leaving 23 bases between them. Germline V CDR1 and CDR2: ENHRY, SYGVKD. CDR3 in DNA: TGTGCCACCAGGAGGGTGGACAGTGGTGACGAAAAACTGTTTTTT. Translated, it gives CATRRVDSGDEKLFF.

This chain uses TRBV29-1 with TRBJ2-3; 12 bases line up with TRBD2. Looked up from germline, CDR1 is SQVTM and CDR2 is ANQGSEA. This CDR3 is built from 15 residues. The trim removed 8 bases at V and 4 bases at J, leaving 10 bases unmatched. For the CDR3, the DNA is TGCAGCATAATACCTAGCGGGGGGGCGTCAGATACGCAGTATTTT. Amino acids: CSIIPSGGASDTQYF.

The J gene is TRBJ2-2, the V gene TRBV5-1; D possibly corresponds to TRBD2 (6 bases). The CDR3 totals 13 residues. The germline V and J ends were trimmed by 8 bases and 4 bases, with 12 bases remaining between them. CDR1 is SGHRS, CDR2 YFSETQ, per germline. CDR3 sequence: CASRGLSTGELFF. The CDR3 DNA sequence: TGCGCCAGTCGCGGACTAAGCACCGGGGAGCTGTTTTTT.

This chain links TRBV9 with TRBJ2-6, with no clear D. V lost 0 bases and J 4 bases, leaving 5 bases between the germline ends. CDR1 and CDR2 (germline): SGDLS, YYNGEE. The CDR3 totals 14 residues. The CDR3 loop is CASSVAQGANVLTF. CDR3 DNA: TGTGCCAGCAGCGTAGCTCAGGGGGCCAACGTCCTGACTTTC.

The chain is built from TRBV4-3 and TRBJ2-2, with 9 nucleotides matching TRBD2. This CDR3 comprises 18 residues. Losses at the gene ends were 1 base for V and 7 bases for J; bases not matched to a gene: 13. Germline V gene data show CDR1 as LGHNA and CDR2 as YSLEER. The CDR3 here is CASSQVGSGGPFGGELFF. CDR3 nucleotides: TGCGCCAGCAGCCAAGTAGGGAGCGGGGGGCCCTTTGGCGGGGAGCTGTTTTTT.